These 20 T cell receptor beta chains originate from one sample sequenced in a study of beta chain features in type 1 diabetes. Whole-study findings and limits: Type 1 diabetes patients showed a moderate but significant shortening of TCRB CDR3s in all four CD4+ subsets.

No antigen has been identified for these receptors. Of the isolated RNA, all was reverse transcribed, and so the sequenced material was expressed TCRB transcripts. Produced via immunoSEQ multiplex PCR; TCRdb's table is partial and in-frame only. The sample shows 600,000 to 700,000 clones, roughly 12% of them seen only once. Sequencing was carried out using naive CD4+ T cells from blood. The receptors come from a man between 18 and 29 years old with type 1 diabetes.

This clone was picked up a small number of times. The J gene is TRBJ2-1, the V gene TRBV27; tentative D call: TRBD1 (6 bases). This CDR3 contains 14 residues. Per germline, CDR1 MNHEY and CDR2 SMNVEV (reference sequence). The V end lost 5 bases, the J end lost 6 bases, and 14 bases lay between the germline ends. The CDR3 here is CASSGGQVVNEQFF. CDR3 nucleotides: TGTGCCAGCAGTGGGGGCCAGGTCGTCAATGAGCAGTTCTTC.

The CDR3 protein is CASSPALWMNTEAFF. Here the CDR3 DNA reads TGTGCCAGCAGCCCAGCCTTATGGATGAACACTGAAGCTTTCTTT. The genes are TRBV7-2 and TRBJ1-1; D unclear. V lost 5 bases and J 0 bases, leaving 13 bases between the germline ends. Germline V gene lookup returns CDR1 SGHTA and CDR2 FQGNSA. The CDR3 extends over 15 amino acids.

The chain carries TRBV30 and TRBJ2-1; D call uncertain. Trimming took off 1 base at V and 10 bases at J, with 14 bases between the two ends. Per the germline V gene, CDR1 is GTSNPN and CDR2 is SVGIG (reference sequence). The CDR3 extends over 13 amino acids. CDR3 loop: CAWSGSDRPEQFF. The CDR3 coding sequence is TGTGCCTGGAGTGGGTCGGACCGACCAGAGCAGTTCTTC.

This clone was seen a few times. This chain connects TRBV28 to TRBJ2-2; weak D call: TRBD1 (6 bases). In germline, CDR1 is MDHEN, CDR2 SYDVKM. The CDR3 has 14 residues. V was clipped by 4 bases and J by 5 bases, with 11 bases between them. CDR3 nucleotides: TGTGCCAGCAGTTCGAAGGGGGTGACCGGGGAGCTGTTTTTT. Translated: CASSSKGVTGELFF.

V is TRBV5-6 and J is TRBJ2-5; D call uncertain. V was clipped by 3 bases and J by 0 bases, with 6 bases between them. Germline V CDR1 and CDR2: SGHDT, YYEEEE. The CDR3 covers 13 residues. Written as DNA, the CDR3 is TGTGCCAGCAGCTCCGGCTACCAAGAGACCCAGTACTTC. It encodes CASSSGYQETQYF.

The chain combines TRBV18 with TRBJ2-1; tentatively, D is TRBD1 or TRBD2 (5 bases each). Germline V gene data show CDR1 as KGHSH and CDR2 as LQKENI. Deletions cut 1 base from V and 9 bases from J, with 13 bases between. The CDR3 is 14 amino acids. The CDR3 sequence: CASSPRDEGAEQFF. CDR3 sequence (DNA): TGTGCCAGCTCACCACGGGACGAAGGGGCTGAGCAGTTCTTC.

The CDR3 loop reads CASSFGTGFTEAFF. The CDR3 nucleotides read TGTGCCAGCAGCTTCGGGACAGGGTTCACTGAAGCTTTCTTT. This sequence joins TRBV7-9 and TRBJ1-1, with 9 positions matching TRBD1. Germline V lookup: CDR1 SEHNR, CDR2 FQNEAQ (reference sequence). This CDR3 is 14 amino acids long. V lost 3 bases to trimming and J lost 4 bases; unmatched junction nucleotides: 3.

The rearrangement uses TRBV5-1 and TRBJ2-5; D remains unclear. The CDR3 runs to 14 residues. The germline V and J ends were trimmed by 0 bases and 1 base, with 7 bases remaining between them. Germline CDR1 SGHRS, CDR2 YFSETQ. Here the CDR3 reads CASSLAGSQETQYF. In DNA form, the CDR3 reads TGCGCCAGCAGCTTGGCCGGCAGCCAAGAGACCCAGTACTTC.

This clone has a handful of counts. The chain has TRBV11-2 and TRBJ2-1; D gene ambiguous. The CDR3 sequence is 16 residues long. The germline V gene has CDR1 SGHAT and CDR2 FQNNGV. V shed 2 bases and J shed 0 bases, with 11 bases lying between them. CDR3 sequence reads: CASSLTQELSYNEQFF. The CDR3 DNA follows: TGTGCCAGCAGCTTAACGCAGGAACTCTCCTACAATGAGCAGTTCTTC.

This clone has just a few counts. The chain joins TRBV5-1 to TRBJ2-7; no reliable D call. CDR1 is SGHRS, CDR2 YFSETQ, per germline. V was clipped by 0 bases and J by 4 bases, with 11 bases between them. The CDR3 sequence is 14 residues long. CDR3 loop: CASSLEGGVYEQYF. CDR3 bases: TGCGCCAGCAGCTTGGAGGGTGGAGTTTACGAGCAGTACTTC.

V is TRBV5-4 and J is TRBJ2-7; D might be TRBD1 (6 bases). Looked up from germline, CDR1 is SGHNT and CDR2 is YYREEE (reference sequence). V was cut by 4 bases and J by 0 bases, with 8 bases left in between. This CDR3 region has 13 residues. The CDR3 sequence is CASSRDNSYEQYF. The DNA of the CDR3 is TGTGCCAGCAGCCGGGACAACTCCTACGAGCAGTACTTC.

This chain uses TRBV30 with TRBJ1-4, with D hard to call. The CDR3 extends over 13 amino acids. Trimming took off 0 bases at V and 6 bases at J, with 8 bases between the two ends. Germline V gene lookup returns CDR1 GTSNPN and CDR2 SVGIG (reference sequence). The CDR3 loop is CAWSVLGDEKLFF. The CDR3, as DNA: TGTGCCTGGAGTGTGCTCGGGGATGAAAAACTGTTTTTT.

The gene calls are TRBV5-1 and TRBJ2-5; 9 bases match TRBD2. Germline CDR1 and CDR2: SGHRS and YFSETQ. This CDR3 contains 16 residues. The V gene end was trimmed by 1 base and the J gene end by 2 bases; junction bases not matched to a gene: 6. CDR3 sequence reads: CASSLSPSGVQETQYF. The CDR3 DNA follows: TGCGCCAGCAGCTTGTCGCCTAGCGGGGTTCAAGAGACCCAGTACTTC.

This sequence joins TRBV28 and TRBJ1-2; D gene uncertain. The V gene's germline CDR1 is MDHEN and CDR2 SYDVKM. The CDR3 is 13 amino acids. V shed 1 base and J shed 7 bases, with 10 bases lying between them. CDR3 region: CASSLSNPAGYTF. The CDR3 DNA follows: TGTGCCAGCAGTTTATCCAACCCAGCTGGCTACACCTTC.

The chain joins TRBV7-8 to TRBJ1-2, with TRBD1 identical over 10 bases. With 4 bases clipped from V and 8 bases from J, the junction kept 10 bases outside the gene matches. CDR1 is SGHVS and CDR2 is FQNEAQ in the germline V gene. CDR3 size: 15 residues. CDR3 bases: TGTGCCAGCAGCTCCCCCCGGACAGGGGGAGGCGGCTACACCTTC. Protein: CASSSPRTGGGGYTF.

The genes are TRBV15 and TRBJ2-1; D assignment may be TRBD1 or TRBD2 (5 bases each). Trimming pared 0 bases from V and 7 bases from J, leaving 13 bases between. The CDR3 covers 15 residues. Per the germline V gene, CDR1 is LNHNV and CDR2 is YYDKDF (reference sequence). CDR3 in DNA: TGTGCCACCAGCAGAGAGGTAGGGTGGGGGAATGAGCAGTTCTTC. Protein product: CATSREVGWGNEQFF.

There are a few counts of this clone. The CDR3 sequence is CASSPAGTNNYGYTF. The CDR3 bases are TGTGCCAGCTCACCCGCCGGGACGAATAACTATGGCTACACCTTC. This chain connects TRBV18 to TRBJ1-2; D possibly corresponds to TRBD1 (5 bases). Per germline, CDR1 KGHSH and CDR2 LQKENI. V lost 3 bases, J lost 1 base, and 12 bases lay in between. The CDR3 has 15 amino acids.

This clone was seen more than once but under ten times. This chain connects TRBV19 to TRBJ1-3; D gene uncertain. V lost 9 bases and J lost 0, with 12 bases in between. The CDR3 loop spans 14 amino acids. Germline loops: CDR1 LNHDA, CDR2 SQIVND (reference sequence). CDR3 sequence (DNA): TGTGCCAGCCGCAGACTCGGCTCTGGAAACACCATATATTTT. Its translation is CASRRLGSGNTIYF.

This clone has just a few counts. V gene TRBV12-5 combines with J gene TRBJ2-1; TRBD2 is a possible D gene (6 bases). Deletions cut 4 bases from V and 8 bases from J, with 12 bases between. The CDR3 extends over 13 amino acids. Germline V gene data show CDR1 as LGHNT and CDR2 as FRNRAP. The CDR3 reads CASGSGGGDEQFF. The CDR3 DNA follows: TGTGCTAGTGGTTCAGGTGGAGGGGATGAGCAGTTCTTC.

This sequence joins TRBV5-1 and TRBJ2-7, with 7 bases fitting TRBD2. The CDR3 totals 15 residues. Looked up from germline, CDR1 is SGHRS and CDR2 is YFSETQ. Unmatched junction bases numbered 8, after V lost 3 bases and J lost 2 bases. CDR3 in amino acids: CASSSEAGLAYEQYF. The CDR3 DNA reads TGCGCCAGCAGCTCAGAAGCAGGACTAGCCTACGAGCAGTACTTC.